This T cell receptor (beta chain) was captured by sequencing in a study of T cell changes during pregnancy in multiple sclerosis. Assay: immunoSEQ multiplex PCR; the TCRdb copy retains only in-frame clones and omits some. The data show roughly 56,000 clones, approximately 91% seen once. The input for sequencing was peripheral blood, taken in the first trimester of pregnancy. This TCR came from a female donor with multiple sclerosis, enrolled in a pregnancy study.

This CDR3 reads CASSPLTSGSYEQYF. The CDR3 region has the DNA TGTGCCAGCAGTCCACTAACTAGCGGCTCCTACGAGCAGTACTTC. The V and J genes are TRBV6-1 and TRBJ2-7, with TRBD2 matching 8 bases. This CDR3 region has 15 residues. The V and J ends lost 5 bases and 0 bases, in that order; junction bases with no gene match: 6. The germline V gene encodes CDR1 MNHNS and CDR2 SASEGT.